The 11 T cell receptor beta chains presented below share a single source sample, sequenced in a study of control samples from healthy donors and cancer patients. Clones were sequenced by immunoSEQ multiplex PCR, and TCRdb holds only the in-frame ones, with some missing. The sample lists 150,000 to 200,000 clones; 85% to 90% were seen once. Sequenced sample: blood. The origin of the receptors is a man in his late teens or twenties in good health.

The rearrangement links TRBV5-6 to TRBJ1-4, with 11 bases aligning to TRBD1. The junction had 11 bases not matched to a gene; V was cut back by 3 bases and J by 4 bases. This CDR3 has 18 amino acids. Germline loops: CDR1 SGHDT, CDR2 YYEEEE. CDR3 in DNA: TGTGCCAGCAGCTCACCGGACAGGGGGCGCGCGGGTAATGAAAAACTGTTTTTT. Its protein product is CASSSPDRGRAGNEKLFF.

This clone was detected only a few times. The rearrangement joins TRBV6-2 or TRBV6-3 to TRBJ1-2; D may be TRBD1 (6 bases). Germline values: CDR1 MNHEY, CDR2 SVGEGT. The CDR3 extends over 17 amino acids. Trimming removed 4 bases at V and 3 bases at J, with 21 bases between. CDR3 sequence reads: CASSFPLGDTKHYGYTF. CDR3 nucleotides: TGTGCCAGCAGTTTTCCCCTCGGGGACACAAAACACTATGGCTACACCTTC.

The chain employs TRBV20-1 and TRBJ2-5; D is possibly TRBD2 (5 bases). V lost 3 bases and J lost 9, with 11 bases in between. This CDR3 spans 11 amino acids. CDR1 DFQATT and CDR2 SNEGSKA come from the germline V gene (reference sequence). In nucleotides, the CDR3 is TGCAGTGCTAGGGCCCCGGAGGCCCAGTACTTC. It encodes CSARAPEAQYF.

V and J are TRBV6-2 or TRBV6-3 and TRBJ2-2; D unresolved. Germline V lookup: CDR1 MNHEY, CDR2 SVGEGT. Trimming took 5 bases from V and 3 from J, leaving 1 base between them. The CDR3 totals 11 residues. The CDR3 coding sequence is TGTGCCAGCAGTGACACCGGGGAGCTGTTTTTT. It translates to CASSDTGELFF.

In this sample, this clone turned up a few times. The chain is built from TRBV12-3 or TRBV12-4 and TRBJ2-1; 7 nucleotides agree with TRBD1. The CDR3 loop spans 13 amino acids. The junction had 7 bases not matched to a gene; V was cut back by 7 bases and J by 7 bases. The CDR3 sequence: CASTEGQSNEQFF. CDR3 DNA sequence: TGTGCCAGCACCGAGGGACAGTCGAATGAGCAGTTCTTC.

The chain recombines TRBV7-9 with TRBJ2-7, with D hard to call. The CDR3 spans 12 residues. Between the trimmed V and J ends, which lost 5 bases and 4 bases, there was a span of 9 bases. From germline, CDR1 is SEHNR and CDR2 FQNEAQ (reference sequence). The CDR3 bases are TGTGCCAGCAGCCATGACTCTTACGAGCAGTACTTC. It translates to CASSHDSYEQYF. The variable domain in full, completed from reference TRBV7-9 and TRBJ2-7, reads DTGVSQNPRHKITKRGQNVTFRCDPISEHNRLYWYRQTLGQGPEFLTYFQNEAQLEKSRLLSDRFSAERPKGSFSTLEIQRTEQGDSAMYLCASSHDSYEQYFGPGTRLTVT.

This clone occurred once. J is TRBJ2-7 and V is TRBV10-3, with a weak D call TRBD2 (6 bases). The V end was cut by 2 bases, the J end by 4 bases, with 6 bases between. Germline-derived CDR1 and CDR2 are ENHRY and SYGVKD. This CDR3 is 12 amino acids long. DNA of the CDR3: TGTGCCATCAGTGAGGCGGGATACGAGCAGTACTTC. It yields the protein CAISEAGYEQYF.

The V call is TRBV19, the J call TRBJ1-5; D gene ambiguous. V gave up 6 bases and J gave up 4 bases, with 13 bases separating them. Germline lookup yields CDR1 LNHDA and CDR2 SQIVND (reference sequence). CDR3 size: 14 residues. In DNA form, the CDR3 reads TGTGCCAGTAGACTCGGAGGGTTGAATCAGCCCCAGCATTTT. It yields the protein CASRLGGLNQPQHF. Supplemented by reference TRBV19 and TRBJ1-5, the full variable domain reads DGGITQSPKYLFRKEGQNVTLSCEQNLNHDAMYWYRQDPGQGLRLIYYSQIVNDFQKGDIAEGYSVSREKKESFPLTVTSAQKNPTAFYLCASRLGGLNQPQHFGDGTRLSIL.

The V call is TRBV5-8, the J call TRBJ1-2; 7 positions match TRBD1. This CDR3 is 13 amino acids long. Germline assignment: CDR1 SGHTS and CDR2 YDEGEE. Trimming at V came to 2 bases and at J to 4 bases, leaving 2 bases not matched to a gene. As DNA, the CDR3 is TGTGCCAGCAGCTTCGACAGGGCCTATGGCTACACCTTC. As protein: CASSFDRAYGYTF.

This chain's CDR3 is CASSPPDQETQYF. The CDR3 DNA sequence: TGTGCCAGCTCACCACCGGACCAAGAGACCCAGTACTTC. The chain is built from TRBV18 and TRBJ2-5, with D uncertain. Trimming removed 0 bases from V and 0 bases from J, with 2 bases in between. The CDR3 is 13 amino acids. Per germline, CDR1 KGHSH and CDR2 LQKENI.

This clone was detected once. V usage is TRBV2 and J usage is TRBJ2-4; possibly TRBD2 for D (7 bases). Trimming removed 6 bases at V and 6 bases at J, with 15 bases between. The CDR3 length is 14 residues. The germline gives CDR1 SNHLY, CDR2 FYNNEI. The CDR3 is CASSFSGGANIQYF. DNA for the CDR3: TGTGCCAGCAGCTTTTCGGGGGGCGCAAACATTCAGTACTTC.